The next 21 T cell receptor beta chains were all read from a single sample in a study of blood T cell repertoires in COVID-19 (TCRdb year 2020). Preparation of the library involved the immunoSEQ multiplex PCR assay. TCRdb mirrors the immuneACCESS table, restricted to in-frame sequences. Some clones are absent from its copies; in checked studies, under half trace to an unresolved V gene, and the reason for the others is unknown. The sample yields 65,000 to 85,000 clones; 80% to 90% were counted once. Roughly 2.3% of the sample is held by the ten biggest clonotypes. Material for sequencing was peripheral blood. The receptors stem from a human donor in a cohort sampled during active COVID-19.

The table lists this clone with a few counts. The chain links TRBV12-3 or TRBV12-4 to TRBJ2-2; D may be TRBD1 (5 bases). V lost 3 bases and J 16 bases, leaving 15 bases between the germline ends. The CDR3 has 12 amino acids. For the CDR3, the DNA is TGTGCCAGCAGTTTCGGTACAACCCAGGGGTTTTTT. Its translation is CASSFGTTQGFF.

This sequence joins TRBV5-1 and TRBJ1-1; no clear D gene. The V gene lost 7 bases and the J gene lost 1 base, with 5 bases spanning the gap. The V gene's germline CDR1 is SGHRS and CDR2 YFSETQ. The length of the CDR3 is 11 residues. The CDR3 spells CASRENTEAFF. CDR3 nucleotides: TGCGCCAGCCGGGAGAACACTGAAGCTTTCTTT.

The chain employs TRBV28 and TRBJ1-2; no definite D call. Trimming took off 7 bases at V and 4 bases at J, with 19 bases between the two ends. Looked up from germline, CDR1 is MDHEN and CDR2 is SYDVKM. The CDR3 has 15 residues. CDR3 in DNA: TGTGCCAGCACCTCTAGCTATAGGTTACGCTATGGCTACACCTTC. Protein sequence: CASTSSYRLRYGYTF.

The chain carries TRBV2 and TRBJ1-2; 7 positions match TRBD1. Germline assignment: CDR1 SNHLY and CDR2 FYNNEI. The CDR3 has 13 amino acids. With V trimmed by 7 bases and J by 4 bases, 6 bases remained unmatched. The CDR3 region has the DNA TGTGCCAGCATCGGACAGGTTGTCTATGGCTACACCTTC. Protein product: CASIGQVVYGYTF.

This sequence joins TRBV30 and TRBJ1-4; no reliable D call. The CDR3 contains 14 residues. From germline, CDR1 is GTSNPN and CDR2 SVGIG (reference sequence). The V and J ends lost 0 bases and 4 bases respectively, with 9 bases between them. CDR3 residues: CAWSVSMNNEKLFF. CDR3 nucleotides: TGTGCCTGGAGTGTGAGCATGAATAATGAAAAACTGTTTTTT.

The V gene is TRBV10-3, the J gene TRBJ1-6; D perhaps matches TRBD1 (5 bases). Germline V gene sequence: CDR1 ENHRY, CDR2 SYGVKD. This CDR3 has 13 amino acids. V was cut by 0 bases and J by 12 bases, with 9 bases left in between. CDR3: CAISESAGQPLHF. The DNA of the CDR3 is TGTGCCATCAGTGAGTCGGCAGGACAACCCCTCCACTTT.

The rearrangement uses TRBV11-1 and TRBJ2-4; tentatively, D is TRBD1 (5 bases). V lost 4 bases, J lost 4 bases, and 14 bases lay in between. CDR1 SGHAT and CDR2 FQDESV come from the germline V gene (reference sequence). The CDR3 is 15 residues long. The CDR3 sequence: CASSSRGYPKNIQYF. In nucleotides, the CDR3 is TGTGCCAGCAGCTCAAGGGGTTACCCAAAAAACATTCAGTACTTC. Full variable domain (remainder filled in from reference TRBV11-1 and TRBJ2-4): EAEVAQSPRYKITEKSQAVAFWCDPISGHATLYWYRQILGQGPELLVQFQDESVVDDSQLPKDRFSAERLKGVDSTLKIQPAELGDSAMYLCASSSRGYPKNIQYFGAGTRLSVL.

V and J are TRBV18 and TRBJ2-7; 12 bases match TRBD2. Germline CDR1 and CDR2: KGHSH and LQKENI. The CDR3 contains 16 residues. V shed 4 bases and J 0 bases; nucleotides not matched to a gene: 4. CDR3 DNA: TGTGCCAGCTCACGTCTGACTAGCGGGGGCTCCTACGAGCAGTACTTC. Translated, it gives CASSRLTSGGSYEQYF.

The chain is built from TRBV19 and TRBJ1-2; 7 bases fit TRBD1. This CDR3 spans 15 amino acids. V trimming: 2 bases; J trimming: 4 bases; junction bases outside the gene matches: 7. Germline V gene lookup returns CDR1 LNHDA and CDR2 SQIVND (reference sequence). The CDR3 here is CASSIRSRGSYGYTF. DNA for the CDR3: TGTGCCAGTAGTATAAGATCCAGGGGGAGCTATGGCTACACCTTC.

This clone was counted a single time. V and J are TRBV3-1 (or the pseudogene TRBV3-2) and TRBJ2-2; D is possibly TRBD1 (6 bases). The CDR3 has 16 amino acids. V lost 8 bases and J lost 0, with 16 bases in between. Per germline, CDR1 LGHDT and CDR2 YNNKEL (reference sequence). CDR3 loop: CASSRIRGTNTGELFF. CDR3 nucleotide sequence: TGTGCCAGCTCCAGGATCAGGGGCACGAACACCGGGGAGCTGTTTTTT.

The J gene is TRBJ2-3, the V gene TRBV25-1; possibly TRBD2 for D (7 bases). Between the trimmed V and J ends, which lost 6 bases and 0 bases, there was a span of 13 bases. Germline V CDR1 and CDR2: MGHDK, SYGVNS. This CDR3 has 15 amino acids. The CDR3 region has the DNA TGTGCCAGCAGGGTGGGGGGGCCAAGCACAGATACGCAGTATTTT. It yields the protein CASRVGGPSTDTQYF.

The chain is built from TRBV10-3 and TRBJ1-4; TRBD1 agrees at 8 bases. CDR1 is ENHRY, CDR2 SYGVKD, per germline. The CDR3 has 15 residues. Unmatched junction bases numbered 6, after V lost 4 bases and J lost 5 bases. The CDR3 coding sequence is TGTGCCATCAGTGGAGACAGGGGCAAAAATGAAAAACTGTTTTTT. Residues: CAISGDRGKNEKLFF.

The chain has TRBV6-5 and TRBJ2-1, with 7 bases identical to TRBD2. The CDR3 runs to 13 residues. V dropped 8 bases and J dropped 6; count of bases not matched to a gene: 7. Germline assignment: CDR1 MNHEY and CDR2 SVGAGI. CDR3 DNA sequence: TGTGCCAGCGGGAGGGCCCCGGGCAATGAGCAGTTCTTC. It translates to CASGRAPGNEQFF.

This chain connects TRBV30 to TRBJ1-4; perhaps TRBD1 as D (5 bases). Trimming pared 6 bases from V and 4 bases from J, leaving 12 bases between. The CDR3 runs to 13 residues. CDR1 is GTSNPN and CDR2 is SVGIG in the germline V gene (reference sequence). CDR3 DNA: TGTGCCTGTACCCGGGGGGGTAATGAAAAACTGTTTTTT. It is translated as CACTRGGNEKLFF.

This chain uses TRBV3-1 (or the pseudogene TRBV3-2) with TRBJ2-2; 7 bases match TRBD1. The V gene's germline CDR1 is LGHDT and CDR2 YNNKEL (reference sequence). V dropped 6 bases and J dropped 2; count of bases not matched to a gene: 6. The CDR3 totals 15 residues. In nucleotides, the CDR3 is TGTGCCAGCAGTCTGGACAGGCGTAACACCGGGGAGCTGTTTTTT. It yields the protein CASSLDRRNTGELFF.

This chain links TRBV7-9 with TRBJ1-6; 9 nucleotides align to TRBD1. The ends lost 5 bases at V and 7 bases at J; junction bases unmatched: 6. The germline gives CDR1 SEHNR, CDR2 FQNEAQ (reference sequence). This CDR3 has 15 residues. Here the CDR3 reads CASSTTGGQNSPLHF. The DNA of the CDR3 is TGTGCCAGCAGCACGACAGGGGGTCAGAATTCACCCCTCCACTTT.

This clone was detected only once. V gene TRBV24-1 combines with J gene TRBJ1-5; 8 bases agree with TRBD1. The junction had 6 bases not matched to a gene; V was cut back by 4 bases and J by 5 bases. This CDR3 is 15 amino acids long. The germline CDR1 and CDR2 sequences are KGHDR and SFDVKD. DNA for the CDR3: TGTGCCACCAGTGACTCAGGGGGCCTTCATCAGCCCCAGCATTTT. Its protein product is CATSDSGGLHQPQHF.

The chain carries TRBV29-1 and TRBJ2-7; 7 bases agree with TRBD1. The CDR3 consists of 12 residues. Unmatched junction bases numbered 6, after V lost 6 bases and J lost 4 bases. Germline values: CDR1 SQVTM, CDR2 ANQGSEA. The CDR3 is CSVGQPPYEQYF. As DNA, the CDR3 is TGCAGCGTGGGACAGCCGCCATACGAGCAGTACTTC.

The genes are TRBV5-5 and TRBJ1-1; possibly TRBD1 for D (5 bases). In germline, CDR1 is SGHKS, CDR2 YYEKEE (reference sequence). The CDR3 sequence is 13 residues long. The V end lost 2 bases, the J end lost 1 base, and 6 bases lay between the germline ends. As DNA, the CDR3 is TGTGCCAGCAGCTTCGACAGGAACACTGAAGCTTTCTTT. This translates into CASSFDRNTEAFF.

This chain joins TRBV7-2 and TRBJ2-5; TRBD1 matches 9 bases. Losses at the gene ends were 1 base for V and 6 bases for J; bases not matched to a gene: 12. Germline V gene lookup returns CDR1 SGHTA and CDR2 FQGNSA. The length of the CDR3 is 17 residues. CDR3 residues: CASSLVAVGQGIQTQYF. The CDR3 DNA sequence: TGTGCCAGCAGCTTAGTTGCCGTCGGACAGGGGATTCAGACCCAGTACTTC.

The V gene is TRBV5-1, the J gene TRBJ2-2; 8 nucleotides line up with TRBD1. The CDR3 is 16 residues long. V shed 4 bases, J shed 7 bases, and the junction held 12 bases outside the gene matches. CDR1 and CDR2 (germline): SGHRS, YFSETQ. CDR3 in DNA: TGCGCCAGCAGCCCGTCGGGACAGGAAGGGTACGGGGAGCTGTTTTTT. This sequence encodes CASSPSGQEGYGELFF.